Detailed here is one TCR beta chain. Its antigen target is currently unknown. The sample holds no much larger clone one base away, and base qualities are not on file. One collaborating source in Seattle enrolled patients during active infection and followed them longitudinally through the course of disease. Whole blood was collected in K2EDTA tubes by collaborating institutions according to the institutions' own protocols. Collaborator samples were shipped for TCRbeta analysis as frozen whole blood, isolated PBMCs, or DNA extracted from either sample type. These data originate in a study of blood T cell repertoires in COVID-19 (dated by TCRdb to about 2020). Context from the whole study: Collaborator samples came from the United States, Italy and Spain and covered acute and convalescent phases of COVID-19. The material from the prospective study consisted of cDNA or gDNA derived from T cells, B-cell-depleted T cells, or PBMCs. The dataset comprised deeply sampled blood TCRbeta repertoires from subjects exposed to, actively infected with, or recovered from COVID-19. The repertoires were released in a freely available public database meant as a resource for research on the immune response to SARS-CoV-2. Samples came from the ongoing ImmuneRACE study (first 160 participants) plus 1,254 subjects from 6 global collaborators. The sample metadata nearly always contained a de-identified subject ID, COVID-19 status, age in years and sex. HLA class I and class II types, where available, came from metadata supplied by the sample provider rather than from assay-based typing.

Overall study outcomes, separate from this receptor: How much clinical and demographic metadata was included differed by source and by participant, and the metadata was provided uncurated.

Between the V and J ends, shortened by 0 bases and 3 bases respectively, the junction contains 9 bases. From a lookup of the germline V gene, CDR1 and CDR2 are SGHRS and YFSETQ. The CDR3, from cysteine to phenylalanine, totals 14 residues. Only the CDR3 region is kept as DNA, spanning 42 bases read in frame from base 1. TCRbeta CDR3 regions were amplified from genomic DNA by means of the immunoSEQ Assay, a bias-controlled multiplex PCR. Per the source publication's procedure: The number of nucleated cells in each sample was estimated from the amplification of reference gene primers within the assay. To quantify the absolute abundance of each unique TCRbeta CDR3 rearrangement, sequence reads were collapsed and filtered. Productive Simpson clonality was computed per sample as the square root of Simpson's diversity index over productive rearrangements. TCRdb's version of the immuneACCESS table is confined to in-frame rearrangements and falls short of the full clone set. An unresolved V gene accounts for under half of the shortfall where checked; the remainder is of unknown origin. D and trimming were read from the DNA, whereas the V and J calls and clone size are those reported in that table. The sample table lists roughly 68,000 clones, about 85% of them with a count of one. 3.4% of the sample is in the top ten clones.

The V and J genes are TRBV5-1 and TRBJ1-1; the D gene is unclear. The receptor was derived from a woman in her fifties or sixties with COVID-19, enrolled during active disease. Sequenced material: peripheral blood. The nucleotides read TGCGCCAGCAGCTTGGTCCCTCGAGACACTGAAGCTTTCTTT. It encodes CASSLVPRDTEAFF.